This T cell receptor (beta chain) was recorded in a study of tumor and adjacent non-tumor tissue in lung cancer. Study overall: Samples averaged about 3.8 million productive TCRbeta reads each.

CDR3 length equals 18 residues. Germline V gene data show CDR1 as SGHVS and CDR2 as FQNEAQ. V lost 5 bases, J lost 2 bases, and 23 bases lay in between. This clonotype was observed once. No cell sorting was done before RNA was extracted from the tissue. The library came from three nested PCR rounds adapted from ARM-PCR protocols. From the multiplex PCR reads, TCRdb called clonotypes with MiXCR, one entry per CDR3 protein. Among about 200,000 distinct CDR3 sequences listed, about 71% were seen once. The gene calls are TRBV7-8 and TRBJ2-3, with D perhaps matching TRBD2 (6 bases). Sequenced material: lung tumor tissue. This receptor was obtained from a man in his fifties or sixties with non-small cell lung cancer. CDR3 residues: CASSPLWGVAGHTDTQYF. As DNA, the CDR3 is TGTGCCAGCAGCCCTCTCTGGGGGGTAGCAGGCCACACAGATACGCAGTATTTT.